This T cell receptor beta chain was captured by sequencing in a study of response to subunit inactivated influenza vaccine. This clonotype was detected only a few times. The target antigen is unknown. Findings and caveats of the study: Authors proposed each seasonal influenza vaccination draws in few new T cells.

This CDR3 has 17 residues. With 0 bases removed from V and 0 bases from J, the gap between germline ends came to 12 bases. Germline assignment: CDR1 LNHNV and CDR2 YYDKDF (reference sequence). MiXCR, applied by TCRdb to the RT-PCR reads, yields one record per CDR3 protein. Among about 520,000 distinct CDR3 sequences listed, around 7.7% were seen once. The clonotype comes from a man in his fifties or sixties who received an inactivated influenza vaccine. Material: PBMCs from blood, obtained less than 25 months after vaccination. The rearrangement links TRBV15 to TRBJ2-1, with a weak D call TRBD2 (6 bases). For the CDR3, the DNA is TGTGCCACCAGCAGAGAGCGGGGTAGGAGCTCCTACAATGAGCAGTTCTTC. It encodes CATSRERGRSSYNEQFF.